The rows below give T cell receptor beta chains drawn from one sample of a study of CD8+CD57+ T cells in acquired aplastic anemia. From the reads, TCRdb called clonotypes with MiXCR, one entry per CDR3 protein. The sample has 200,000 or so distinct CDR3 sequences; 64% are singletons. The source material was sorted CD4+, CD8+, or CD8+CD57+ T cells (not recorded which) from PBMCs. Every receptor here comes from a human donor with severe aplastic anemia or a healthy control (not recorded which). The CDR3 runs from the conserved cysteine through the conserved F or W. A D gene is named only where the DNA matches it firmly. Not every row has a clone size; where given, it reads once, few, many or a size class.

clone_size,d_call,v_call,j_call,cdr3_aa,cdr3_nt
.,.,TRBV19,TRBJ1-2,CASSARGVEAWSNGYTF,TGTGCCAGTAGTGCACGGGGGGTTGAAGCTTGGTCAAATGGCTACACCTTC
few,.,TRBV15,TRBJ2-7,CATSRDRVRSGEQYF,TGTGCCACCAGCAGAGATCGGGTCCGCTCGGGGGAGCAGTACTTC
few,.,TRBV20-1,TRBJ2-5,CSARDTPIPQETQYF,TGCAGTGCTAGAGATACGCCCATTCCCCAAGAGACCCAGTACTTC
.,.,TRBV29-1,TRBJ2-7,CSVLRDPGYLQYF,TGCAGCGTCCTCAGGGACCCCGGGTACCTTCAGTACTTC
many,.,TRBV11-2,TRBJ2-5,CASSFGAETQYF,TGTGCCAGCAGCTTTGGAGCCGAGACCCAGTACTTC
.,TRBD1,TRBV19,TRBJ1-5,CASSIWTGDSNQPQHF,TGTGCCAGTAGTATATGGACAGGAGATAGCAATCAGCCCCAGCATTTT
.,TRBD1,TRBV10-3,TRBJ2-7,CAITAQGAGEQYF,TGTGCCATCACTGCACAGGGGGCTGGGGAGCAGTACTTC
.,.,TRBV7-9,TRBJ2-7,CASSLRQAGDEQYF,TGTGCCAGCAGCTTACGACAGGCGGGGGACGAGCAGTACTTC
.,TRBD1,TRBV7-3,TRBJ2-7,CASSSYLGQSYSYDQYF,TGTGCCAGCAGCTCCTATTTGGGACAGTCGTACTCCTACGATCAGTACTTC
.,.,TRBV7-3,TRBJ2-3,CASSLTAGVPDTQYF,TGTGCCAGCAGCTTAACGGCAGGGGTGCCAGATACGCAGTATTTT
few,.,TRBV20-1,TRBJ1-6,CSAGMPGRYNSPLHF,TGCAGTGCCGGAATGCCGGGACGGTATAACTCACCCCTCCACTTT
.,.,TRBV20-1,TRBJ1-6,CSARPGSGDSPLHF,TGCAGTGCTCGACCGGGATCAGGGGATTCACCCCTCCACTTT
.,.,TRBV24-1,TRBJ2-1,CATSARTSRSYNEQFF,TGTGCCACCAGTGCCCGGACGAGCAGGTCCTACAATGAGCAGTTCTTC
.,.,TRBV6-1,TRBJ2-7,CASSYRSPYGQYF,TGTGCCAGCAGTTACAGGTCCCCCTACGGGCAGTACTTC
.,TRBD2,TRBV5-1,TRBJ2-3,CASSGGLRLADTQYF,TGTGCCAGCAGCGGGGGCCTACGCCTGGCAGATACGCAGTATTTT
once,.,TRBV29-1,TRBJ2-7,CSVMYYEQYF,TGCAGCGTGATGTACTACGAGCAGTACTTC
.,.,TRBV7-2,TRBJ1-2,CASRRDGHPLYGYTF,TGTGCCAGCAGAAGGGATGGCCACCCCCTATATGGCTACACCTTC
.,TRBD2,TRBV7-9,TRBJ2-3,CASSFSSGGQYF,TGTGCCAGCAGCTTTTCGAGCGGGGGGCAGTATTTT
.,.,TRBV20-1,TRBJ2-3,CSAMHREGVTTDTQYF,TGCAGTGCTATGCACAGGGAAGGTGTGACTACAGATACGCAGTATTTT
.,.,TRBV7-9,TRBJ2-7,CASSLAVTPRYEQYF,TGTGCCAGCAGCTTAGCTGTAACCCCTCGGTACGAGCAGTACTTC
.,TRBD1,TRBV9,TRBJ2-3,CASSAGGTGVFGTDTQYF,TGTGCCAGCAGCGCAGGGGGGACAGGGGTTTTTGGCACAGATACGCAGTATTTT
.,.,TRBV29-1,TRBJ2-7,CSVEGGRHYEQYF,TGCAGCGTTGAAGGTGGCAGGCACTACGAGCAGTACTTC
many,.,TRBV10-3,TRBJ1-2,CAISESTGERGYTF,TGTGCCATCAGTGAGTCTACCGGGGAGAGGGGCTACACCTTC
.,.,TRBV10-1,TRBJ2-7,CASSGGSGPYYEQHF,TGCGCCAGCAGTGGGGGCAGCGGGCCGTACTACGAGCAGCACTTC
.,TRBD2,TRBV2,TRBJ2-1,CASSERGLSTNEQFF,TGTGCCAGCAGTGAACGGGGACTATCCACCAATGAGCAGTTCTTC
few,TRBD1,TRBV29-1,TRBJ2-2,CSVNQGAVTGELFF,TGCAGCGTTAATCAGGGGGCGGTCACCGGGGAGCTGTTTTTT
few,TRBD2,TRBV11-2,TRBJ2-7,CASSTGLAGGWYEQYF,TGTGCCAGCAGCACGGGACTAGCCGGAGGGTGGTACGAGCAGTACTTC
.,.,TRBV2,TRBJ1-2,CASSEAGRETTNYGYTF,TGTGCCAGCAGTGAAGCTGGTAGGGAGACAACTAACTATGGCTACACCTTC
.,.,TRBV10-2,TRBJ2-1,CASSEYSYNEQFF,TGCGCCAGCAGTGAGTACAGTTACAATGAGCAGTTCTTC
.,.,TRBV29-1,TRBJ2-1,CSVGKDSYNEQFF,TGCAGCGTTGGGAAGGACAGTTACAATGAGCAGTTCTTC
.,.,TRBV7-2,TRBJ1-3,CASGMGGPGGNTIYF,TGTGCCAGCGGGATGGGGGGGCCGGGTGGAAACACCATATATTTT
few,.,TRBV29-1,TRBJ2-7,CSALVTFQEQYF,TGCAGCGCCCTGGTGACATTCCAGGAGCAGTACTTC
few,.,TRBV7-8,TRBJ2-7,CASSLARHEQYF,TGTGCCAGCAGCTTAGCCCGACACGAGCAGTACTTC
many,TRBD1,TRBV6-5,TRBJ2-7,CASSYSTGTESYEQYF,TGTGCCAGCAGTTACTCGACCGGGACAGAATCCTACGAGCAGTACTTC
.,.,TRBV10-3,TRBJ2-2,CAISDGVGGSTGELFF,TGTGCCATCAGTGATGGGGTTGGGGGATCCACCGGGGAGCTGTTTTTT
many,.,TRBV5-1,TRBJ2-7,CASSELRGSSYEQYF,TGCGCCAGCAGCGAACTTCGGGGCAGCTCCTACGAGCAGTACTTC
once,TRBD1,TRBV13,TRBJ1-2,CASSDGRDRVGYTF,TGTGCCAGCAGTGACGGCCGGGACAGGGTCGGCTACACCTTC
.,.,TRBV15,TRBJ2-7,CAASRDRRLSYEQYF,TGTGCCGCCAGCAGAGATAGGAGGCTAAGCTACGAGCAGTACTTC
.,TRBD1,TRBV2,TRBJ2-5,CASGTADETQYF,TGTGCCTCAGGGACAGCCGACGAGACCCAGTACTTC
.,TRBD1,TRBV20-1,TRBJ1-6,CSAQPGQHNSPLHF,TGCAGTGCTCAGCCGGGACAGCATAATTCACCCCTCCACTTT
.,TRBD1,TRBV5-1,TRBJ1-2,CASSDRQGFNGYTF,TGCGCCAGCAGCGACCGACAGGGCTTCAATGGCTACACCTTC
.,.,TRBV24-1,TRBJ2-3,CASRGNMDTQYF,TGTGCCTCACGGGGTAACATGGATACGCAGTATTTT
.,.,TRBV2,TRBJ2-5,CASSSQQGRGETQYF,TGTGCCAGCAGTAGTCAGCAGGGGCGCGGGGAGACCCAGTACTTC
.,TRBD1,TRBV14,TRBJ1-1,CASSQDDGTGATGALTEAFF,TGTGCCAGCAGCCAAGATGACGGGACAGGGGCAACCGGGGCCCTCACTGAAGCTTTCTTT
.,.,TRBV24-1,TRBJ2-7,CATSDSSSIGYEQYF,TGTGCCACCAGTGATTCCAGTTCTATTGGCTACGAGCAGTACTTC
.,TRBD1,TRBV20-1,TRBJ2-5,CSARDPGQPSGETQYF,TGCAGTGCTAGAGATCCGGGACAGCCTTCGGGGGAGACCCAGTACTTC